This TCR beta chain was captured in a study of identical twins. This clonotype occurred many times. All donors were healthy Caucasians. Unique molecular identifiers were present on cDNA, and template switching added a universal primer site. TCRdb re-called the 5' RACE reads with MiXCR, one entry per CDR3 protein. The table shows nearly 250,000 distinct CDR3 sequences, with about 7.3% occurring only once. V was pared by 4 bases and J by 3 bases, with 3 bases of the junction left unmatched. CDR1 is LGHDT, CDR2 YNNKEL, per germline (reference sequence). The CDR3 covers 15 residues. This sample was shared with a second study, whose subject was yellow fever vaccine responses in identical twins.

The sample consisted of memory (CD45RO+) T cells sorted from blood. The chain links TRBV3-1 to TRBJ2-6; 7 positions agree with TRBD1. The clonotype originates from a woman younger than 30 in good health. The CDR3 region is CASSLTGVGANVLTF. The CDR3 nucleotides read TGTGCCAGCAGCCTAACAGGGGTTGGGGCCAACGTCCTGACTTTC.